Each of the 14 T cell receptor beta chains below was sequenced from the same sample in a study of OX40 agonist ivuxolimab in advanced cancers. Sequencing was performed with immunoSEQ multiplex PCR; in TCRdb, only in-frame clones are kept and a portion is missing. This sample has about 31,000 clones, with around 87% found just once. Sequences were derived from CD4+ or CD8+ T cells sorted from blood, sampled in a trial of the OX40 agonist ivuxolimab. Receptor source: an adult with an advanced solid tumor such as melanoma, head and neck, liver or kidney cancer.

This sequence joins TRBV10-3 and TRBJ2-2; TRBD2 matches 8 bases. V gave up 8 bases and J gave up 0 bases; unmatched junction bases: 5. The CDR3 length is 15 residues. Germline V gene lookup returns CDR1 ENHRY and CDR2 SYGVKD. The CDR3, as DNA: TGTGCCATCGGCCAGCGGGAGCCGAACACCGGGGAGCTGTTTTTT. The encoded protein is CAIGQREPNTGELFF.

The chain recombines TRBV5-6 with TRBJ2-5, with D possibly being TRBD1 (5 bases). Trimming cost V 0 bases and J 5 bases, with 14 bases left between them. Looked up from germline, CDR1 is SGHDT and CDR2 is YYEEEE. The CDR3 consists of 15 residues. The DNA for the CDR3 is TGTGCCAGCAGCTTGGGTGGTGGGGCCCAGGAGACCCAGTACTTC. Its translation: CASSLGGGAQETQYF.

The J gene is TRBJ2-1, the V gene TRBV4-1; 8 bases map to TRBD2. Losses at the gene ends were 0 bases for V and 9 bases for J; bases not matched to a gene: 10. Germline values: CDR1 MGHRA, CDR2 YSYEKL. The CDR3 covers 16 residues. The CDR3 is CASSQDVLAAVVEQFF. CDR3 nucleotide sequence: TGCGCCAGCAGCCAAGATGTACTAGCGGCTGTGGTTGAGCAGTTCTTC.

This sequence joins TRBV19 and TRBJ2-7, with D possibly being TRBD1 (6 bases). Trimming removed 3 bases at V and 6 bases at J, with 18 bases between. CDR3 size: 15 residues. CDR1 is LNHDA and CDR2 is SQIVND in the germline V gene (reference sequence). The CDR3 sequence is CASSINNRDGVEQYF. The CDR3 region has the DNA TGTGCCAGTAGTATTAATAACAGGGACGGCGTCGAGCAGTACTTC. The full variable domain, with the rest looked up from reference TRBV19 and TRBJ2-7, is DGGITQSPKYLFRKEGQNVTLSCEQNLNHDAMYWYRQDPGQGLRLIYYSQIVNDFQKGDIAEGYSVSREKKESFPLTVTSAQKNPTAFYLCASSINNRDGVEQYFGPGTRLTVT.

This chain uses TRBV6-6 with TRBJ2-7, with D perhaps given as TRBD1 or TRBD2 (6 bases each). The ends were cut back, 4 bases at V and 4 bases at J, with 17 bases in the middle. Germline V lookup: CDR1 MNHNY, CDR2 SVGAGI (reference sequence). The CDR3 extends over 15 amino acids. CDR3 residues: CASSFVWGAGYEQYF. CDR3 nucleotides: TGTGCCAGCAGTTTCGTATGGGGGGCAGGTTACGAGCAGTACTTC.

The chain recombines TRBV2 with TRBJ1-4, with 10 bases that match TRBD1. This CDR3 has 13 residues. The junction had 3 bases not matched to a gene; V was cut back by 4 bases and J by 10 bases. In germline, CDR1 is SNHLY, CDR2 FYNNEI. The CDR3 loop reads CASSVDRGGKLFF. CDR3 DNA: TGTGCCAGCAGTGTGGACAGGGGGGGAAAACTGTTTTTT.

This chain joins TRBV5-1 and TRBJ2-5, with 12 nucleotides matching TRBD1. This CDR3 has 15 amino acids. CDR1 and CDR2 (germline): SGHRS, YFSETQ. V dropped 4 bases and J dropped 5; count of bases not matched to a gene: 6. DNA for the CDR3: TGCGCCAGCAGCGCTGGGACAGGGGGCTGGGAGACCCAGTACTTC. Translation: CASSAGTGGWETQYF.

This sequence joins TRBV28 and TRBJ2-2; D call uncertain. Germline assignment: CDR1 MDHEN and CDR2 SYDVKM. The CDR3 is 15 residues long. V was shortened by 2 bases and J by 0 bases, with 7 bases between the two germline ends. CDR3 loop: CASSLTESNTGELFF. CDR3 DNA: TGTGCCAGCAGTTTAACCGAGTCGAACACCGGGGAGCTGTTTTTT.

This clone was seen once. The chain has TRBV5-1 and TRBJ1-1, with D unclear. The CDR3 is 13 amino acids. CDR1 and CDR2 (germline): SGHRS, YFSETQ. Trimming took off 1 base at V and 4 bases at J, with 8 bases between the two ends. The chain's CDR3 is CASSLNWGTEAFF. CDR3 sequence (DNA): TGCGCCAGCAGCTTGAATTGGGGCACTGAAGCTTTCTTT.

This clone has a single count. The chain combines TRBV29-1 with TRBJ2-1, with 8 bases matching TRBD1. Germline values: CDR1 SQVTM, CDR2 ANQGSEA. The trim removed 3 bases at V and 5 bases at J, leaving 3 bases unmatched. The CDR3 spans 13 residues. The CDR3 spells CSVDGTGDNEQFF. Here the CDR3 DNA reads TGCAGCGTTGACGGGACAGGTGACAATGAGCAGTTCTTC.

V and J are TRBV28 and TRBJ1-1; a possible D gene is TRBD1 (5 bases). Trimming removed 5 bases at V and 5 bases at J, with 18 bases between. The CDR3 spans 15 residues. Germline V lookup: CDR1 MDHEN, CDR2 SYDVKM. CDR3 sequence: CASSHGGGEGTEAFF. The CDR3 DNA reads as TGTGCCAGCAGTCACGGGGGAGGGGAGGGGACTGAAGCTTTCTTT.

The chain combines TRBV19 with TRBJ1-5, with D unclear. Trimming left V 9 bases short and J 4 bases short, with 13 bases between. Germline V lookup: CDR1 LNHDA, CDR2 SQIVND (reference sequence). The CDR3 runs 13 residues. The CDR3 sequence: CASEMDRNQPQHF. In DNA, the CDR3 is TGTGCCAGCGAAATGGATAGGAATCAGCCCCAGCATTTT.

The V gene is TRBV11-1, the J gene TRBJ2-5; D unresolved. The end of the DNA fits TRBJ2-7 better, so the J call may be wrong. The CDR3 runs to 14 residues. Germline CDR1 is SGHAT and CDR2 is FQDESV (reference sequence). As DNA, the CDR3 is TGTGCCAGCAGCTTAGACGGACCCGACTACGAGCAGTACTTC. This sequence encodes CASSLDGPDYEQYF.

This chain links TRBV2 with TRBJ1-3, with D perhaps matching TRBD1 (5 bases). CDR3 length: 19 amino acids. Trimming took 3 bases from V and 0 from J, leaving 21 bases between them. Per the germline V gene, CDR1 is SNHLY and CDR2 is FYNNEI. DNA of the CDR3: TGTGCCAGCAGTGATCTTCTCGGGGCAGGGACTAGCTCTGGAAACACCATATATTTT. It yields the protein CASSDLLGAGTSSGNTIYF.